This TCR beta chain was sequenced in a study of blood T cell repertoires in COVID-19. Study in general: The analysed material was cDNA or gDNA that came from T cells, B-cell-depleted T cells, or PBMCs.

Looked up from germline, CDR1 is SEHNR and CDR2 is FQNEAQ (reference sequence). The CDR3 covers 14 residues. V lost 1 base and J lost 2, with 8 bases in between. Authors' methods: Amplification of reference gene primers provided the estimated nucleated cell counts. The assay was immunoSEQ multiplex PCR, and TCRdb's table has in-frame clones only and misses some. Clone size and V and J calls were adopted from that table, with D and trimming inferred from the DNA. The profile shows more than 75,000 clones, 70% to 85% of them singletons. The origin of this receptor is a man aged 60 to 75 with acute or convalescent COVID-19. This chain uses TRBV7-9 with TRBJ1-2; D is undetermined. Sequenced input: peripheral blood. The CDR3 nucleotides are TGTGCCAGCAGCTTAGAGCCGAGCAACTATGGCTACACCTTC. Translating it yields CASSLEPSNYGYTF.